This T cell receptor (beta chain) was found in a study of blood T cell repertoires in COVID-19. Overall study context: Italy, Spain and the United States were the sources of the convalescent and acute COVID-19 samples. In each case, the material was cDNA or gDNA derived from T cells, B-cell-depleted T cells, or PBMCs.

Seattle researchers signed up patients amid active infection and tracked them longitudinally. Original processing methods: How many nucleated cells were present was estimated from reference gene primer amplification. TCRdb keeps only in-frame clones here, not all; method: immunoSEQ multiplex PCR. Clonal size and the V and J genes are those of that table, whereas D and trimming came from the DNA. The sample has 80,000 or so clones, around 85% seen once. V was cut by 4 bases and J by 0 bases, with 14 bases left in between. The V gene's germline CDR1 is SGHRS and CDR2 YFSETQ. There are 16 residues in the CDR3.

This clonotype originated in a middle-aged man with COVID-19, enrolled during active disease. The rearrangement uses TRBV5-1 and TRBJ2-1; tentative D call: TRBD2 (6 bases). Sequencing used peripheral blood. This CDR3 reads CASSTLTGSSYNEQFF. Written as DNA, the CDR3 is TGCGCCAGCAGCACTCTGACCGGGAGCTCCTACAATGAGCAGTTCTTC.